The next 27 T cell receptor beta chains were all read from a single sample in a study of low-dose radiotherapy and immunotherapy resistance in tumors (dated by TCRdb to between 2020 and 2023). First-strand cDNA was synthesized using Superscript III and a set of TRAV- and TRBV-specific primers, so that both TCRalpha and TCRbeta chains were covered. TCRs were amplified for 20 PCR cycles with Phusion, using a constant-region primer paired with the adapter attached to the V primers. TCRdb's own reprocessing of the public reads used fastp at Q25 and MiXCR and kept productive beta chains. Rows are combined by CDR3 protein, so each entry shows the most common genes and DNA. This sample holds around 10,000 distinct CDR3 sequences; 40% to 65% were observed only once. Approximately 8.8% of the sample goes to the ten largest clones. The receptors originated from a human donor with advanced metastatic prostate, ovarian, gallbladder or colorectal cancer (not recorded which). This table probably holds off-target reads from a library built for another chain.

This rearrangement joins TRBV5-1 to TRBJ1-2; 7 bases agree with TRBD1. With 4 bases clipped from V and 2 bases from J, the junction kept 5 bases outside the gene matches. This CDR3 spans 14 amino acids. CDR1 and CDR2 from the germline V gene are SGHRS and YFSETQ. The CDR3 coding sequence is TGCGCCAGCAGCCCGACAGGGTGGAACTATGGCTACACCTTC. Translated, it gives CASSPTGWNYGYTF.

This clonotype rates as medium-sized. The CDR3 bases are TGTGCCTGGAGTCCGGACACGGACCGTTACAATGAGCAGTTCTTC. It encodes CAWSPDTDRYNEQFF. V is TRBV30 and J is TRBJ2-1; possibly TRBD1 for D (5 bases). Germline V lookup: CDR1 GTSNPN, CDR2 SVGIG (reference sequence). V was pared by 2 bases and J by 4 bases, with 15 bases between. The CDR3 is 15 amino acids.

This sequence joins TRBV9 and TRBJ2-3; 8 nucleotides align to TRBD2. This CDR3 spans 15 amino acids. Germline loops: CDR1 SGDLS, CDR2 YYNGEE. Unmatched junction bases numbered 3, after V lost 0 bases and J lost 3 bases. The CDR3 DNA sequence: TGTGCCAGCAGCGTAGTTGCGGGGGGTACAGATACGCAGTATTTT. This codes for CASSVVAGGTDTQYF.

This clonotype has only a few counts. This chain connects TRBV28 to TRBJ2-1, with TRBD2 matching over 12 bases. Germline CDR1 MDHEN, CDR2 SYDVKM. The V segment lost 0 bases and the J segment 9 bases; nucleotides outside the gene matches: 9. The CDR3 runs 17 residues. CDR3 bases: TGTGCCAGCAGTTTATGGAGTCTAGCGGGAGGGCCAGGTGAGCAGTTCTTC. Translated, it gives CASSLWSLAGGPGEQFF.

The V gene is TRBV9, the J gene TRBJ1-2; tentatively, D is TRBD1 (5 bases). Germline CDR1 and CDR2: SGDLS and YYNGEE. V dropped 0 bases and J dropped 7 bases, with 13 bases sitting between them. The CDR3 totals 14 residues. The CDR3 here is CASSVGGENRGYTF. In DNA, the CDR3 is TGTGCCAGCAGCGTAGGAGGGGAAAACCGTGGCTACACCTTC.

V and J are TRBV5-1 and TRBJ2-7; D is undetermined. V was clipped by 2 bases and J by 6 bases, with 15 bases between them. Germline CDR1 SGHRS, CDR2 YFSETQ. This CDR3 has 14 amino acids. CDR3 sequence reads: CASSFTSQVPEQYF. The CDR3 DNA reads as TGCGCCAGCAGCTTTACCTCCCAGGTACCCGAGCAGTACTTC.

The genes are TRBV20-1 and TRBJ2-7; D is unresolved. There are 15 residues in the CDR3. The germline V gene has CDR1 DFQATT and CDR2 SNEGSKA (reference sequence). V was pared by 3 bases and J by 4 bases, with 19 bases between. The CDR3 loop is CSASLLGRSEYEQYF. CDR3 DNA: TGCAGTGCTAGTCTGTTAGGCCGATCGGAATACGAGCAGTACTTC.

The sample holds a few counts of this clonotype. The chain combines TRBV2 with TRBJ2-1; no firm D call. This CDR3 has 11 amino acids. Deletions cut 7 bases from V and 6 bases from J, with 7 bases between. Germline V gene lookup returns CDR1 SNHLY and CDR2 FYNNEI. In nucleotides, the CDR3 is TGTGCCAGCAATGAGGCCAATGAGCAGTTCTTC. The encoded protein is CASNEANEQFF.

In this sample, this clonotype turned up once. The chain uses TRBV18 and TRBJ2-3; no firm D call. Germline V CDR1 and CDR2: KGHSH, LQKENI. The V and J ends lost 5 bases and 6 bases respectively, with 12 bases between them. The CDR3 runs to 13 residues. The CDR3 sequence is CASSGQAGDTQYF. DNA of the CDR3: TGTGCCAGCTCAGGGCAGGCTGGCGATACGCAGTATTTT.

In this sample, this clonotype turned up a few times. The chain links TRBV5-1 to TRBJ2-4; TRBD1 agrees at 9 bases. This CDR3 has 20 residues. CDR1 and CDR2 (germline): SGHRS, YFSETQ. The J segment lost 1 base and the V segment lost 0 bases, leaving 14 bases of the junction unmatched. The CDR3 loop reads CASSLVGGQGFPFAKNIQYF. DNA of the CDR3: TGCGCCAGCAGCTTGGTGGGCGGACAGGGGTTCCCTTTTGCCAAAAACATTCAGTACTTC.

The rearrangement links TRBV30 to TRBJ1-1; weak D call: TRBD1 (5 bases). V dropped 5 bases and J dropped 1 base, with 11 bases sitting between them. CDR3 length: 13 residues. Germline CDR1 GTSNPN, CDR2 SVGIG (reference sequence). The CDR3: CAWWPGPNTEAFF. The CDR3 nucleotides read TGTGCCTGGTGGCCGGGGCCGAACACTGAAGCTTTCTTT. Using reference TRBV30 and TRBJ1-1 for the parts outside the CDR3, the full variable domain is SQTIHQWPATLVQPVGSPLSLECTVEGTSNPNLYWYRQAAGRGLQLLFYSVGIGQISSEVPQNLSASRPQDRQFILSSKKLLLSDSGFYLCAWWPGPNTEAFFGQGTRLTVV.

The chain carries TRBV28 and TRBJ2-3; perhaps TRBD1 as D (5 bases). Germline V lookup: CDR1 MDHEN, CDR2 SYDVKM. With 1 base removed from V and 8 bases from J, the gap between germline ends came to 22 bases. The CDR3 runs 17 residues. The CDR3 sequence: CASSLFKARVTTTTQYF. DNA of the CDR3: TGTGCCAGCAGTTTATTTAAGGCCAGGGTAACAACGACTACGCAGTATTTT.

The CDR3 loop reads CASSLAGLAGGPGDTQYF. CDR3 coding DNA: TGCGCCAGCAGCTTGGCGGGACTAGCGGGAGGGCCGGGAGATACGCAGTATTTT. The V and J genes are TRBV5-1 and TRBJ2-3, with 16 bases identical to TRBD2. The CDR3 extends over 18 amino acids. CDR1 is SGHRS, CDR2 YFSETQ, per germline. The ends lost 0 bases at V and 5 bases at J; junction bases unmatched: 6.

This clonotype occurred a few times. CDR3 amino acids: CASSRTVEDGYTF. CDR3 sequence (DNA): TGTGCCAGCTCAAGGACGGTGGAGGATGGCTACACCTTC. The chain links TRBV18 to TRBJ1-2; D is unresolved. This CDR3 has 13 residues. The V gene's germline CDR1 is KGHSH and CDR2 LQKENI. Trimming took off 5 bases at V and 6 bases at J, with 13 bases between the two ends.

The chain links TRBV6-1 to TRBJ2-1; D is uncertain. CDR3 length equals 15 residues. Per the germline V gene, CDR1 is MNHNS and CDR2 is SASEGT. V dropped 7 bases and J dropped 8 bases, with 21 bases sitting between them. For the CDR3, the DNA is TGTGCCAGCACCCCTGCGGTAGTCCGCCAGGATGAGCAGTTCTTC. Its translation is CASTPAVVRQDEQFF.

This sequence joins TRBV5-5 and TRBJ2-5; D may be TRBD1 (6 bases). Germline loops: CDR1 SGHKS, CDR2 YYEKEE (reference sequence). The CDR3 consists of 14 residues. V gave up 0 bases and J gave up 5 bases, with 11 bases separating them. The CDR3 is CASSLVVGAETQYF. The CDR3 nucleotides are TGTGCCAGCAGCTTGGTGGTGGGGGCCGAGACCCAGTACTTC.

The J gene is TRBJ1-1, the V gene TRBV9; weak D call: TRBD1 (5 bases). V was cut by 4 bases and J by 5 bases, with 12 bases left in between. CDR3 length: 13 residues. The germline gives CDR1 SGDLS, CDR2 YYNGEE. The CDR3 is CASSRQLQTEAFF. DNA of the CDR3: TGTGCCAGCAGCAGACAGCTCCAAACTGAAGCTTTCTTT. The full variable domain, with the rest looked up from reference TRBV9 and TRBJ1-1, is DSGVTQTPKHLITATGQRVTLRCSPRSGDLSVYWYQQSLDQGLQFLIQYYNGEERAKGNILERFSAQQFPDLHSELNLSSLELGDSALYFCASSRQLQTEAFFGQGTRLTVV.

This clonotype has more than one count but fewer than ten. The chain recombines TRBV9 with TRBJ2-3, with D perhaps TRBD1 (6 bases). The CDR3 runs to 12 residues. Looked up from germline, CDR1 is SGDLS and CDR2 is YYNGEE. V was clipped by 4 bases and J by 3 bases, with 6 bases between them. Here the CDR3 reads CASSRGTDTQYF. DNA for the CDR3: TGTGCCAGCAGCAGGGGGACAGATACGCAGTATTTT. The variable domain in full, with the rest retrieved from reference TRBV9 and TRBJ2-3, is DSGVTQTPKHLITATGQRVTLRCSPRSGDLSVYWYQQSLDQGLQFLIQYYNGEERAKGNILERFSAQQFPDLHSELNLSSLELGDSALYFCASSRGTDTQYFGPGTRLTVL.

V is TRBV5-1 and J is TRBJ2-3; tentative D call: TRBD2 (6 bases). The CDR3 is 13 residues long. Trimming took 7 bases from V and 5 from J, leaving 14 bases between them. Looked up from germline, CDR1 is SGHRS and CDR2 is YFSETQ. CDR3 nucleotides: TGCGCCAGCCGGTCTGTCGGGGGAGATACGCAGTATTTT. It codes for CASRSVGGDTQYF.

DNA of the CDR3: TGTGCCAGCAGTGTGGTTACTAGCGGGGGGCGGACCGGGGAGCTGTTTTTT. Its protein product is CASSVVTSGGRTGELFF. The chain employs TRBV2 and TRBJ2-2; 12 bases match TRBD2. Germline assignment: CDR1 SNHLY and CDR2 FYNNEI. This CDR3 has 17 residues. The V segment lost 4 bases and the J segment 5 bases; nucleotides outside the gene matches: 8.

J is TRBJ2-1 and V is TRBV3-1; D uncertain. The CDR3 contains 13 residues. V lost 1 base and J 7 bases, leaving 8 bases between the germline ends. Germline lookup yields CDR1 LGHDT and CDR2 YNNKEL (reference sequence). Here the CDR3 reads CASSQGGGNEQFF. CDR3 DNA: TGTGCCAGCAGCCAAGGTGGCGGAAATGAGCAGTTCTTC.

The chain carries TRBV10-3 and TRBJ2-3; D unclear. V was shortened by 6 bases and J by 2 bases, with 12 bases between the two germline ends. The CDR3 is 14 amino acids. CDR1 is ENHRY and CDR2 is SYGVKD in the germline V gene. The DNA of the CDR3 is TGTGCCATCAGAGCTTCAGGAAACACAGATACGCAGTATTTT. It translates to CAIRASGNTDTQYF.

The rearrangement joins TRBV18 to TRBJ2-5, with 7 nucleotides matching TRBD1. The CDR3 is 13 residues long. In germline, CDR1 is KGHSH, CDR2 LQKENI. Trimming cost V 3 bases and J 2 bases; bases outside gene matches: 0. The CDR3 nucleotides read TGTGCCAGCTCACCGGGACAGCAAGAGACCCAGTACTTC. Translating gives CASSPGQQETQYF.

J is TRBJ2-1 and V is TRBV5-5; tentatively, D is TRBD1 (5 bases). This CDR3 is built from 13 residues. Germline lookup yields CDR1 SGHKS and CDR2 YYEKEE (reference sequence). The V gene lost 0 bases and the J gene lost 6 bases, with 7 bases spanning the gap. The DNA of the CDR3 is TGTGCCAGCAGCTTGGACAGGCTCAATGAGCAGTTCTTC. Protein sequence: CASSLDRLNEQFF. Variable domain in full (rest from reference TRBV5-5 and TRBJ2-1): DAGVTQSPTHLIKTRGQQVTLRCSPISGHKSVSWYQQVLGQGPQFIFQYYEKEERGRGNFPDRFSARQFPNYSSELNVNALLLGDSALYLCASSLDRLNEQFFGPGTRLTVL.

This clonotype turned up a few times. The chain links TRBV12-3 or TRBV12-4 to TRBJ1-1; 9 positions match TRBD1. J was trimmed by 9 bases and V by 0 bases; bases with no gene match: 8. The CDR3 extends over 15 amino acids. CDR3 sequence reads: CASSLAGQGGVKAFF. The CDR3 bases are TGTGCCAGCAGTTTAGCGGGACAGGGAGGAGTCAAAGCTTTCTTT.

This clonotype was observed a handful of times. The chain couples TRBV5-6 to TRBJ2-3, with D perhaps given as TRBD1 or TRBD2 (5 bases each). V dropped 2 bases and J dropped 4 bases, with 14 bases sitting between them. Germline values: CDR1 SGHDT, CDR2 YYEEEE. This CDR3 has 15 residues. CDR3 in amino acids: CASSFTHGGSDTQYF. The CDR3, as DNA: TGTGCCAGCAGCTTCACCCATGGGGGTTCAGATACGCAGTATTTT.

The DNA for the CDR3 is TGTGCCAGCTCCGCGGCATGGACCACTGAAGCTTTCTTT. Translating it yields CASSAAWTTEAFF. V usage is TRBV27 and J usage is TRBJ1-1; D not certain. V was shortened by 8 bases and J by 4 bases, with 14 bases between the two germline ends. Germline CDR1 MNHEY, CDR2 SMNVEV (reference sequence). The CDR3 is 13 amino acids.